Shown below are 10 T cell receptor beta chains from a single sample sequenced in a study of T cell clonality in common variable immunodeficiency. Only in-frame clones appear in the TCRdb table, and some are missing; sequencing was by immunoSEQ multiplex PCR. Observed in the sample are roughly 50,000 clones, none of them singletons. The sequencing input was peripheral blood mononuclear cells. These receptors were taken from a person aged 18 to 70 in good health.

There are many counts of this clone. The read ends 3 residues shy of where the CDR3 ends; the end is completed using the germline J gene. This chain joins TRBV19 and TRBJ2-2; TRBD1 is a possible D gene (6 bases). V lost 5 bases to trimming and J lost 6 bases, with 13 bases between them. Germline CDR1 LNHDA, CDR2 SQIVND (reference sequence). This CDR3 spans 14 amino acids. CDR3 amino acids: CASSASRGAGELFF. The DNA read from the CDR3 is TGTGCCAGTAGTGCCTCCAGGGGTGCCGGGGAG.

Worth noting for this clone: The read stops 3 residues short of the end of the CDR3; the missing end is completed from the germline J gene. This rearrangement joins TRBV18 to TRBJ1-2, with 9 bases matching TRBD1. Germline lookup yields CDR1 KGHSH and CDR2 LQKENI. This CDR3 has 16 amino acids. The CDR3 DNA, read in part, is TGTGCCAGCTCATTTACGGGACAGGGAATTTCGTACGAC. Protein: CASSFTGQGISYD. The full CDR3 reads CASSFTGQGISYDYTF.

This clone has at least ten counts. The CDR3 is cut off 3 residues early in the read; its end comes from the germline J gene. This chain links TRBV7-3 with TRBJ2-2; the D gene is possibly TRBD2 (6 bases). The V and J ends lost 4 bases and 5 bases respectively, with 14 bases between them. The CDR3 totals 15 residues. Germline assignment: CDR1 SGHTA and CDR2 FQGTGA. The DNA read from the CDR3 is TGTGCCAGCAGCTCGGGGCTAGCGCCTACCGGGGAG. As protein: CASSSGLAPTGE. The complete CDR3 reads CASSSGLAPTGELFF.

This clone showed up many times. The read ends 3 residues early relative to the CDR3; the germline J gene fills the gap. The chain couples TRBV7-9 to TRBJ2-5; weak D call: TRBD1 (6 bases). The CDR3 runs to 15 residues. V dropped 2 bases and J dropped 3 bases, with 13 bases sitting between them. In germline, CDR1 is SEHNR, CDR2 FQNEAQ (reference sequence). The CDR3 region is CASSLFLGQKETQYF. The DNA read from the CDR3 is TGTGCCAGCAGCTTATTTCTCGGACAGAAAGAGACC.

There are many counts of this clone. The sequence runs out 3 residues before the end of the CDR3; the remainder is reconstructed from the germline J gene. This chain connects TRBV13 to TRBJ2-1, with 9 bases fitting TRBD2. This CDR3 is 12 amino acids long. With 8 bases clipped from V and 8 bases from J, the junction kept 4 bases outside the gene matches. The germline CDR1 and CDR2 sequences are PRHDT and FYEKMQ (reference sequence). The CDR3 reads CASAGGHDEQFF. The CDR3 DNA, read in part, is TGTGCCAGCGCGGGAGGGCACGATGAG. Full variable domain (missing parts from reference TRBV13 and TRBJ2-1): AAGVIQSPRHLIKEKRETATLKCYPIPRHDTVYWYQQGPGQDPQFLISFYEKMQSDKGSIPDRFSAQQFSDYHSELNMSSLELGDSALYFCASAGGHDEQFFGPGTRLTVL.

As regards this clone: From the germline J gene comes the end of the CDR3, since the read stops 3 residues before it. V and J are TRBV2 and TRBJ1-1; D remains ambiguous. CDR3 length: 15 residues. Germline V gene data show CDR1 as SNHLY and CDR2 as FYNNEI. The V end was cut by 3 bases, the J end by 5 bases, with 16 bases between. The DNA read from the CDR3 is TGTGCCAGCAGTGAGAGGCAGGTACCGGGGACTGAA. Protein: CASSERQVPGTE. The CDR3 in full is CASSERQVPGTEAFF. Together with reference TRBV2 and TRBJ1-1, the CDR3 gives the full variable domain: EPEVTQTPSHQVTQMGQEVILRCVPISNHLYFYWYRQILGQKVEFLVSFYNNEISEKSEIFDDQFSVERPDGSNFTLKIRSTKLEDSAMYFCASSERQVPGTEAFFGQGTRLTVV.

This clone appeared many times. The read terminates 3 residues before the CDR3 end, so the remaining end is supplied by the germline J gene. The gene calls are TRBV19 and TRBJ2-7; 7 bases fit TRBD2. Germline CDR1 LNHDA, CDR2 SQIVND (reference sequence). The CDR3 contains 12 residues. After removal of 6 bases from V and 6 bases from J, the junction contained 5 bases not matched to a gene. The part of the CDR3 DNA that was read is TGTGCCAGTAGGGGGGGGATGGGCGAG. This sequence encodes CASRGGMGE. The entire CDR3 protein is CASRGGMGEQYF.

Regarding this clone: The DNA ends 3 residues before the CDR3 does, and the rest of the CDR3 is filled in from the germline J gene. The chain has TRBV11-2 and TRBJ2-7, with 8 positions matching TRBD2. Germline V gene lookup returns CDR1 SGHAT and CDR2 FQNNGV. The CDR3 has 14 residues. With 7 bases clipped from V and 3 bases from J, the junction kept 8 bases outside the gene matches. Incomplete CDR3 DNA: TGTGCCAGCAAGGCCGGGACTAGTTTCTACGAG. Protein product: CASKAGTSFYE. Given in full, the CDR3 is CASKAGTSFYEQYF.

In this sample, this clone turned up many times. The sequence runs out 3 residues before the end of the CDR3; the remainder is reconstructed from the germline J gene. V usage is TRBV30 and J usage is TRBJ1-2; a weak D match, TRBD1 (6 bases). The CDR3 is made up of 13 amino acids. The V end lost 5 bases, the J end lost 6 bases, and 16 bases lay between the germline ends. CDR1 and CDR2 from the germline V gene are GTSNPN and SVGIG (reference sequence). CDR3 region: CAWAKQGTDGYTF. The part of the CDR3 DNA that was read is TGTGCCTGGGCCAAACAGGGAACGGATGGC.

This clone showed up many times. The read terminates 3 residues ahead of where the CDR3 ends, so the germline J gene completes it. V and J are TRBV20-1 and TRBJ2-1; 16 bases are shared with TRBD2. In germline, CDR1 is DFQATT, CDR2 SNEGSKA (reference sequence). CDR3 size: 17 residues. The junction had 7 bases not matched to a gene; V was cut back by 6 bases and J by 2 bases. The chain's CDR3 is CSARGGLAGGAYNEQFF. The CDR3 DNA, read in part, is TGCAGTGCCCGCGGGGGACTAGCGGGAGGGGCCTACAATGAG.